This entry lists 30 T cell receptor beta chains sequenced from one sample in a study of shared clonotypes between healthy human individuals. Here immunoSEQ multiplex PCR was the method, and the copy in TCRdb shows in-frame clones only, minus some. This table holds hundreds of thousands of clones, 97% found once. Input material: naive CD4+ T cells sorted from blood. Sample subset: CD45RA+ positively selected. Source of these receptors: a woman aged 25-40 years in good health.

This rearrangement joins TRBV27 to TRBJ1-1; tentatively, D is TRBD1 (5 bases). V was pared by 2 bases and J by 7 bases, with 11 bases between. This CDR3 is built from 13 residues. Germline V gives CDR1 MNHEY, CDR2 SMNVEV (reference sequence). CDR3 DNA sequence: TGTGCCAGCAGTTTAGGTTGGGGGGGTGAAGCTTTCTTT. Translation gives CASSLGWGGEAFF.

J is TRBJ1-2 and V is TRBV14; D call uncertain. Trimming shortened V by 4 bases and J by 7 bases, and 10 bases separated the two germline ends. The germline CDR1 and CDR2 sequences are SGHDN and FVKESK. The CDR3 runs to 12 residues. In nucleotides, the CDR3 is TGTGCCAGCAGCCCTTACGGCGCTGGCTACACCTTC. This encodes CASSPYGAGYTF.

V usage is TRBV13 and J usage is TRBJ1-6, with D maybe TRBD1 (5 bases). The CDR3 length is 14 residues. The ends were cut back, 5 bases at V and 10 bases at J, with 15 bases in the middle. Germline-derived CDR1 and CDR2 are PRHDT and FYEKMQ (reference sequence). This CDR3 reads CASSLSGRFSPLHF. Written as DNA, the CDR3 is TGTGCCAGCAGCCTGTCAGGGCGTTTCTCACCCCTCCACTTT.

The sample holds one count of this clone. The V call is TRBV27, the J call TRBJ2-1; D gene ambiguous. CDR3 length equals 12 residues. The germline V gene has CDR1 MNHEY and CDR2 SMNVEV (reference sequence). Trimming removed 7 bases at V and 5 bases at J, with 9 bases between. The CDR3 here is CASNTWNNEQFF. Written as DNA, the CDR3 is TGTGCCAGCAATACATGGAACAATGAGCAGTTCTTC.

CDR3 amino acids: CAISERTGEDEQYF. Here the CDR3 DNA reads TGTGCCATCAGTGAAAGGACAGGGGAGGACGAGCAGTACTTC. The chain uses TRBV10-3 and TRBJ2-7; 9 bases are shared with TRBD1. The germline gives CDR1 ENHRY, CDR2 SYGVKD. There are 14 residues in the CDR3. The ends lost 3 bases at V and 5 bases at J; junction bases unmatched: 5.

Here the CDR3 DNA reads TGTGCCAGCAGCTTGGTGGCAGGCGACACTGAAGCTTTCTTT. Translating it yields CASSLVAGDTEAFF. The chain recombines TRBV5-4 with TRBJ1-1; D call uncertain. V dropped 0 bases and J dropped 3 bases, with 9 bases sitting between them. The germline V gene encodes CDR1 SGHNT and CDR2 YYREEE (reference sequence). This CDR3 region has 14 residues.

This sequence joins TRBV18 and TRBJ2-5; D is undetermined. The CDR3 totals 11 residues. Germline CDR1 is KGHSH and CDR2 is LQKENI. Trimming pared 8 bases from V and 0 bases from J, leaving 4 bases between. CDR3 region: CASRYQETQYF. Written as DNA, the CDR3 is TGTGCCAGCCGGTACCAAGAGACCCAGTACTTC.

The chain combines TRBV23-1 with TRBJ2-7; 9 bases fit TRBD1. TRBV23-1 is placed among ORFs of uncertain function. This CDR3 is 19 amino acids long. Trimming took 2 bases from V and 6 from J; bases not matched to a gene: 20. This CDR3 is CASSQPTGGRCGSSGEQYF. For the CDR3, the DNA is TGCGCCAGCAGTCAACCCACAGGGGGCAGATGCGGGAGTAGTGGCGAGCAGTACTTC.

The chain links TRBV7-2 to TRBJ2-1; a weak D match, TRBD2 (5 bases). CDR3 length: 13 amino acids. Germline V gene lookup returns CDR1 SGHTA and CDR2 FQGNSA. Trimming pared 10 bases from V and 0 bases from J, leaving 10 bases between. In DNA, the CDR3 is TGTGCCACCCGACTATACTCCTACAATGAGCAGTTCTTC. It is translated as CATRLYSYNEQFF.

The chain couples TRBV19 to TRBJ1-5; D is perhaps TRBD1 (5 bases). CDR1 LNHDA and CDR2 SQIVND come from the germline V gene (reference sequence). V was clipped by 1 base and J by 6 bases, with 16 bases between them. The CDR3 length is 16 residues. The DNA for the CDR3 is TGTGCCAGTAGTATAGCGATCGGGGGTGAGAGTCAGCCCCAGCATTTT. Translation: CASSIAIGGESQPQHF.

The chain combines TRBV15 with TRBJ2-1, with 7 positions matching TRBD2. This CDR3 contains 19 residues. The germline V gene has CDR1 LNHNV and CDR2 YYDKDF (reference sequence). V trimming: 2 bases; J trimming: 5 bases; junction bases outside the gene matches: 18. The CDR3 DNA reads TGTGCCACCAGCAGAAACCACCTCTTAGGCGGGAGTCGTCACAATGAGCAGTTCTTC. Encoded protein: CATSRNHLLGGSRHNEQFF.

The gene calls are TRBV6-1 and TRBJ2-5, with 11 bases that match TRBD2. Per germline, CDR1 MNHNS and CDR2 SASEGT. This CDR3 has 15 amino acids. V was pared by 7 bases and J by 5 bases, with 9 bases of the junction left unmatched. The CDR3 DNA is TGTGCCAGCATGCTAGCGGGAGGATTGCGGGAGACCCAGTACTTC. As protein: CASMLAGGLRETQYF.

The chain joins TRBV6-1 to TRBJ2-2, with D perhaps given as TRBD1 or TRBD2 (5 bases each). Trimming removed 3 bases from V and 4 bases from J, with 9 bases in between. CDR3 length: 14 amino acids. The V gene's germline CDR1 is MNHNS and CDR2 SASEGT. The CDR3 reads CASSERGITGELFF. CDR3 nucleotide sequence: TGTGCCAGCAGTGAGAGGGGAATCACCGGGGAGCTGTTTTTT.

This rearrangement joins TRBV9 to TRBJ2-7; a weak D match, TRBD2 (7 bases). In germline, CDR1 is SGDLS, CDR2 YYNGEE. The germline V and J ends were trimmed by 1 base and 3 bases, with 11 bases remaining between them. The CDR3 length is 14 residues. The DNA for the CDR3 is TGTGCCAGCAGCGTACAGGGAGGGGGCTACGAGCAGTACTTC. Its protein is CASSVQGGGYEQYF.

The V gene is TRBV2, the J gene TRBJ1-1; possibly TRBD1 for D (5 bases). V was shortened by 7 bases and J by 0 bases, with 12 bases between the two germline ends. CDR1 and CDR2 (germline): SNHLY, FYNNEI. The CDR3 sequence is 14 residues long. Here the CDR3 DNA reads TGTGCCAGCACCCAAGGGGCCCTGAACACTGAAGCTTTCTTT. Its protein is CASTQGALNTEAFF.

The chain couples TRBV2 to TRBJ2-7; D not resolved. V was clipped by 6 bases and J by 3 bases, with 3 bases between them. The germline V gene has CDR1 SNHLY and CDR2 FYNNEI. The CDR3 length is 10 residues. The CDR3, as DNA: TGTGCCAGCAGGGTCTACGAGCAGTACTTC. It specifies CASRVYEQYF.

The chain uses TRBV7-9 and TRBJ2-2; D may be TRBD1 (5 bases). The CDR3 length is 15 residues. Germline CDR1 is SEHNR and CDR2 is FQNEAQ (reference sequence). The V gene lost 5 bases and the J gene lost 6 bases, with 16 bases spanning the gap. CDR3 sequence (DNA): TGTGCCAGCAGCCCAAGGGGCACATACGCCGGGGAGCTGTTTTTT. It yields the protein CASSPRGTYAGELFF.

V is TRBV28 and J is TRBJ2-7; D is ambiguous. Germline lookup yields CDR1 MDHEN and CDR2 SYDVKM. The CDR3 is 14 amino acids. Trimming left V 1 base short and J 3 bases short, with 10 bases between. CDR3: CASSLYLGFYEQYF. Here the CDR3 DNA reads TGTGCCAGCAGTTTATATTTGGGATTCTACGAGCAGTACTTC.

The rearrangement links TRBV11-1 to TRBJ2-3; TRBD2 agrees at 7 bases. V gave up 5 bases and J gave up 0 bases; unmatched junction bases: 11. The CDR3 runs to 17 residues. Germline loops: CDR1 SGHAT, CDR2 FQDESV (reference sequence). This CDR3 reads CASSIEGAGLSTDTQYF. CDR3 bases: TGTGCCAGCAGCATCGAAGGGGCGGGACTAAGCACAGATACGCAGTATTTT. Using reference TRBV11-1 and TRBJ2-3 for the parts outside the CDR3, the full variable domain is EAEVAQSPRYKITEKSQAVAFWCDPISGHATLYWYRQILGQGPELLVQFQDESVVDDSQLPKDRFSAERLKGVDSTLKIQPAELGDSAMYLCASSIEGAGLSTDTQYFGPGTRLTVL.

This chain links TRBV10-3 with TRBJ2-7; no firm D call. CDR1 is ENHRY and CDR2 is SYGVKD in the germline V gene. V lost 7 bases and J lost 4, with 14 bases in between. The length of the CDR3 is 13 residues. The CDR3 sequence is CAITGPGYYEQYF. DNA of the CDR3: TGTGCCATCACCGGGCCTGGGTATTACGAGCAGTACTTC.

The V call is TRBV28, the J call TRBJ1-1; D uncertain. The V and J ends lost 7 bases and 3 bases respectively, with 6 bases between them. From germline, CDR1 is MDHEN and CDR2 SYDVKM. This CDR3 contains 11 residues. The CDR3 DNA reads as TGTGCCAGCACCGCAGACACTGAAGCTTTCTTT. Translating it yields CASTADTEAFF.

This clone was observed a single time. V gene TRBV7-9 combines with J gene TRBJ2-7, with D unclear. The CDR3 contains 15 residues. The germline CDR1 and CDR2 sequences are SEHNR and FQNEAQ (reference sequence). V was pared by 5 bases and J by 1 base, with 15 bases between. As DNA, the CDR3 is TGTGCCAGCAGCACCGACCCGGACCGATCCTACGAGCAGTACTTC. Residues: CASSTDPDRSYEQYF.

The chain employs TRBV5-6 and TRBJ2-4; D ambiguous. CDR1 is SGHDT, CDR2 YYEEEE, per germline. This CDR3 is 13 amino acids long. V gave up 5 bases and J gave up 14 bases, with 20 bases separating them. The CDR3 DNA reads TGTGCCAGCAGTTTGAAAGGGCTTCCTTTAAAGTACTTC. Protein product: CASSLKGLPLKYF.

This chain links TRBV28 with TRBJ1-5, with 8 bases that match TRBD1. Unmatched junction bases numbered 9, after V lost 11 bases and J lost 0 bases. Germline values: CDR1 MDHEN, CDR2 SYDVKM. The CDR3 is 15 amino acids. The DNA for the CDR3 is TGTGCCGTTCTCGGACAGGGTGCTAGCAATCAGCCCCAGCATTTT. Protein: CAVLGQGASNQPQHF.

This chain uses TRBV6-1 with TRBJ2-2; TRBD1 aligns across 9 bases. CDR3 size: 14 residues. Germline V gene data show CDR1 as MNHNS and CDR2 as SASEGT. The V and J ends lost 6 bases and 3 bases, in that order; junction bases with no gene match: 2. In DNA, the CDR3 is TGTGCCAGCAGCGGACAGGGGTACACCGGGGAGCTGTTTTTT. Its translation is CASSGQGYTGELFF.

V gene TRBV19 combines with J gene TRBJ1-5, with D perhaps matching TRBD1 (5 bases). Trimming cost V 4 bases and J 7 bases, with 17 bases left between them. Per the germline V gene, CDR1 is LNHDA and CDR2 is SQIVND (reference sequence). The CDR3 runs 15 residues. The CDR3: CASSTYGRGEQPQHF. The CDR3 DNA reads as TGTGCCAGTAGTACGTACGGCCGGGGGGAACAGCCCCAGCATTTT.

In nucleotides, the CDR3 is TGTGCCACCAGCAGAGATGTCGGGCCGTACATTCAGTACTTC. Translating it yields CATSRDVGPYIQYF. V and J are TRBV15 and TRBJ2-4; D not certain. Looked up from germline, CDR1 is LNHNV and CDR2 is YYDKDF (reference sequence). V lost 0 bases to trimming and J lost 8 bases, with 11 bases between them. The CDR3 is 14 amino acids.

The V call is TRBV15, the J call TRBJ2-1; 9 nucleotides match TRBD2. J was trimmed by 5 bases and V by 3 bases; bases with no gene match: 8. The CDR3 sequence is 16 residues long. CDR1 is LNHNV and CDR2 is YYDKDF in the germline V gene (reference sequence). CDR3 DNA sequence: TGTGCCACCAGCAGGGGAATAGCGGGAGCGGACAATGAGCAGTTCTTC. Translation gives CATSRGIAGADNEQFF.

CDR3 amino acids: CAVRKNQPQHF. As DNA, the CDR3 is TGTGCTGTTCGGAAGAATCAGCCCCAGCATTTT. The V and J genes are TRBV6-5 and TRBJ1-5, with D unresolved. Germline-derived CDR1 and CDR2 are MNHEY and SVGAGI. The length of the CDR3 is 11 residues.

J is TRBJ2-2 and V is TRBV9, with D possibly TRBD2 on 5 matching bases. Trimming stripped 0 bases from V and 7 bases from J, with 10 bases between. Germline V gene lookup returns CDR1 SGDLS and CDR2 YYNGEE. CDR3 length: 14 residues. The CDR3 DNA sequence: TGTGCCAGCAGCGTAGAAACGGGAAGCGGGGAGCTGTTTTTT. It codes for CASSVETGSGELFF.